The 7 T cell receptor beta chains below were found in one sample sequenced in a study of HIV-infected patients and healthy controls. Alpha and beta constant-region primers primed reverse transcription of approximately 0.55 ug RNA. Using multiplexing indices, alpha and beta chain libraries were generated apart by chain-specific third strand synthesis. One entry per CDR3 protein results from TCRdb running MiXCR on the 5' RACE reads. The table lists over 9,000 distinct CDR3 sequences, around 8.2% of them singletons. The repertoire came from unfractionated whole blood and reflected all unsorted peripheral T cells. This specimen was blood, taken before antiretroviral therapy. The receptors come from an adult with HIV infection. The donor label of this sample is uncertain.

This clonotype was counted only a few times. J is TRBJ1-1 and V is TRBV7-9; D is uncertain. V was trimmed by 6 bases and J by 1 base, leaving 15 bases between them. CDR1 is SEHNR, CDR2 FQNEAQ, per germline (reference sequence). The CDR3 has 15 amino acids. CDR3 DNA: TGTGCCAGCAGACTGAGTACGGCCCAGAACACTGAAGCTTTCTTT. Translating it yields CASRLSTAQNTEAFF.

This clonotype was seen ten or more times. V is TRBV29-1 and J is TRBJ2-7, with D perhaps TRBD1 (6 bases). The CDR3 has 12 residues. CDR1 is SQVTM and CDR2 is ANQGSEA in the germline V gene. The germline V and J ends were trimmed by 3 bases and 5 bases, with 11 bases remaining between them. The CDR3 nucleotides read TGCAGCGTTGACAAAACAGGGAACGAGCAGTACTTC. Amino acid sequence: CSVDKTGNEQYF.

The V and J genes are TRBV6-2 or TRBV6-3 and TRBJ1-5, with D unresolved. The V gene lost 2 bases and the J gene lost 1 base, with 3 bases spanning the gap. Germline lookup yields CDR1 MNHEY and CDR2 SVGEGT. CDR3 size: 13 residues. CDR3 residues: CASSYPSNQPQHF. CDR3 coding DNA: TGTGCCAGCAGTTACCCGAGCAATCAGCCCCAGCATTTT.

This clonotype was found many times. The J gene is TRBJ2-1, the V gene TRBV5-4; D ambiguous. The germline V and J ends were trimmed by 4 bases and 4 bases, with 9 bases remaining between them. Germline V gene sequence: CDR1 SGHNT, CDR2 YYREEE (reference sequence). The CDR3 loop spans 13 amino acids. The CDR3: CASSPTDYNEQFF. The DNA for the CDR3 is TGTGCCAGCAGCCCGACTGATTACAATGAGCAGTTCTTC.

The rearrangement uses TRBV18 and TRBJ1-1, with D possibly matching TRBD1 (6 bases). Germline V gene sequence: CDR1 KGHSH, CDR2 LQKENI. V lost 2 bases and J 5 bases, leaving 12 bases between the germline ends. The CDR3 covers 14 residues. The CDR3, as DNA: TGTGCCAGCTCACCAAGACAAGGGGGGACTGAAGCTTTCTTT. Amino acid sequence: CASSPRQGGTEAFF. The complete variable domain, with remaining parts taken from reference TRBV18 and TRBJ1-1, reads NAGVMQNPRHLVRRRGQEARLRCSPMKGHSHVYWYRQLPEEGLKFMVYLQKENIIDESGMPKERFSAEFPKEGPSILRIQQVVRGDSAAYFCASSPRQGGTEAFFGQGTRLTVV.

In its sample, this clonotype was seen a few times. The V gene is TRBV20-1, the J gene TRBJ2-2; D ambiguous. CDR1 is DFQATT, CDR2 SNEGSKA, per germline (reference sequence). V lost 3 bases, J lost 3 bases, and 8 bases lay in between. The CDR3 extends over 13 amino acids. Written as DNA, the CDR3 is TGCAGTGCTAGTTCTGACTACACCGGGGAGCTGTTTTTT. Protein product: CSASSDYTGELFF.

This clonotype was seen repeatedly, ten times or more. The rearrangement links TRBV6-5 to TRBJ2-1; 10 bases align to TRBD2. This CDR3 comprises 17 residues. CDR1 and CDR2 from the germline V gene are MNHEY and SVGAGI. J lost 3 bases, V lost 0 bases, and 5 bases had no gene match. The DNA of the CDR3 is TGTGCCAGCAGTTACTCGTGGTCTAGCGGGAGCTACAATGAGCAGTTCTTC. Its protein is CASSYSWSSGSYNEQFF.